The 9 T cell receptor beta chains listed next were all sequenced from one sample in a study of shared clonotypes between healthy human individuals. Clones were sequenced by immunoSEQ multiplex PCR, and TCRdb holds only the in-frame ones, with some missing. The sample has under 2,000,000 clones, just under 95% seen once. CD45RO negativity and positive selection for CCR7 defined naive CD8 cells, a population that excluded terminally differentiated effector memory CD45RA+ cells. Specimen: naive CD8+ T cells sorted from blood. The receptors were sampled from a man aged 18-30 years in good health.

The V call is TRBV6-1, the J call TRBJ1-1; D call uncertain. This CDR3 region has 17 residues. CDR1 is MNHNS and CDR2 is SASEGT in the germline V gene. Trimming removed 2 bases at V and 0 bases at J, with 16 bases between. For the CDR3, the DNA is TGTGCCAGCAGTGAACTGGAGGGATTAACCATGAACACTGAAGCTTTCTTT. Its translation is CASSELEGLTMNTEAFF.

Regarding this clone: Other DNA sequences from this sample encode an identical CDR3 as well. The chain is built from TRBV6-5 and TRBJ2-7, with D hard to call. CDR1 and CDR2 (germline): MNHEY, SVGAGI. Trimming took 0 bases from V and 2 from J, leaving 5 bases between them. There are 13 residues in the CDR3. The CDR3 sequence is CASSYSSPYEQYF. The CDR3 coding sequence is TGTGCCAGCAGTTACTCTAGCCCCTACGAGCAGTACTTC.

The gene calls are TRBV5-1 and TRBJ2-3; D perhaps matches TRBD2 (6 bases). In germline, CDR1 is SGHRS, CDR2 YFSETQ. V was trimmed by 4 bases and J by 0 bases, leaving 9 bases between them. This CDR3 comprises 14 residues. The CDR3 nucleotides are TGCGCCAGCAGCAAGCGGGCTAGCACAGATACGCAGTATTTT. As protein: CASSKRASTDTQYF.

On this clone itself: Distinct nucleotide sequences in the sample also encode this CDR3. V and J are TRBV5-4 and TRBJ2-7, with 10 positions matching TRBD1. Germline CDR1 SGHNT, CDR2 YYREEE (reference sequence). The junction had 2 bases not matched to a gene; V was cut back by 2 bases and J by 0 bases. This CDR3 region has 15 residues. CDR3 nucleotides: TGTGCCAGCAGCTTAGGACAGGGGGGCTCCTACGAGCAGTACTTC. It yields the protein CASSLGQGGSYEQYF.

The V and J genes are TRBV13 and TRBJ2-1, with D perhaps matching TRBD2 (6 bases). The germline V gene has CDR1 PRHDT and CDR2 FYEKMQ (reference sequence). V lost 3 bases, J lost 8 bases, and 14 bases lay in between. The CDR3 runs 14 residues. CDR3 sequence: CASSFDGSGHEQFF. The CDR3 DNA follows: TGTGCCAGCAGCTTTGACGGGAGCGGTCATGAGCAGTTCTTC.

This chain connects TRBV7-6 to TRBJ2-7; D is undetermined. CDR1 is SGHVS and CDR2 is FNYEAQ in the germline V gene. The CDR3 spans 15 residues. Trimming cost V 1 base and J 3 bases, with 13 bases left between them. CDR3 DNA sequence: TGTGCCAGCAGCTTAGGGAAGTTCCCGATCTACGAGCAGTACTTC. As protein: CASSLGKFPIYEQYF.

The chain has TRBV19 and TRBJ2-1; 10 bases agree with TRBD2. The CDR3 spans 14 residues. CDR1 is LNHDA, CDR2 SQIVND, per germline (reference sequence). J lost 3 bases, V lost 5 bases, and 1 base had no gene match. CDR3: CASSLAGVYNEQFF. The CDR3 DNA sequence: TGTGCCAGTAGTCTAGCGGGAGTCTACAATGAGCAGTTCTTC.

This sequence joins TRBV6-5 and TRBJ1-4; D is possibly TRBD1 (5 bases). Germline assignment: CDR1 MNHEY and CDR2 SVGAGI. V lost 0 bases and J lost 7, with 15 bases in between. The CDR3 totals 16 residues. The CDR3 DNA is TGTGCCAGCAGTTACTCGGGGGAGGGAGTTTTTGAAAAACTGTTTTTT. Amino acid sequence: CASSYSGEGVFEKLFF.

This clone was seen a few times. The chain's CDR3 is CASSLLSDRLSGNTIYF. The CDR3 bases are TGCGCCAGCAGCTTACTATCGGACAGGCTCTCTGGAAACACCATATATTTT. The chain couples TRBV5-1 to TRBJ1-3, with 7 bases matching TRBD1. The length of the CDR3 is 17 residues. Germline trimming cut 2 bases from V and 0 bases from J; bases unmatched to any gene: 8. CDR1 is SGHRS, CDR2 YFSETQ, per germline. Using reference TRBV5-1 and TRBJ1-3 for the parts outside the CDR3, the full variable domain is KAGVTQTPRYLIKTRGQQVTLSCSPISGHRSVSWYQQTPGQGLQFLFEYFSETQRNKGNFPGRFSGRQFSNSRSEMNVSTLELGDSALYLCASSLLSDRLSGNTIYFGEGSWLTVV.